Below, one T cell receptor beta chain is given with its context. Antigen specificity is unknown. The sample is drawn from a study of CD8 T cells in Susac syndrome. Study-wide points: As the study acknowledged, the number of individuals who were part of its TCR sequencing and HLA analysis was relatively small.

This CDR3 is 20 amino acids long. The V end was cut by 4 bases, the J end by 3 bases, with 31 bases between. Per the germline V gene, CDR1 is KGHSY and CDR2 is FQNENV. Reverse transcription of about 0.5 to 1 ug RNA was performed with random hexamers. By means of immunoSEQ multiplex PCR, TCR beta CDR3 spanning 54 Vbeta and 13 Jbeta underwent amplification. Each CDR3 protein is one row after TCRdb ran MiXCR on the immunoSEQ multiplex PCR reads. The data hold roughly 150,000 distinct CDR3 sequences, with just under 95% observed a single time. This chain connects TRBV16 to TRBJ2-7, with TRBD2 as a possible D gene (7 bases). Sequences were obtained from CD8+ T cells from PBMCs. The TCR sequence derives from a human donor with multiple sclerosis. CDR3 sequence (DNA): TGTGCCAGCAGCCTGACCGTGAGACTAGCCCTAAAGGGGGGGTTCTACGAGCAGTACTTC. It specifies CASSLTVRLALKGGFYEQYF.